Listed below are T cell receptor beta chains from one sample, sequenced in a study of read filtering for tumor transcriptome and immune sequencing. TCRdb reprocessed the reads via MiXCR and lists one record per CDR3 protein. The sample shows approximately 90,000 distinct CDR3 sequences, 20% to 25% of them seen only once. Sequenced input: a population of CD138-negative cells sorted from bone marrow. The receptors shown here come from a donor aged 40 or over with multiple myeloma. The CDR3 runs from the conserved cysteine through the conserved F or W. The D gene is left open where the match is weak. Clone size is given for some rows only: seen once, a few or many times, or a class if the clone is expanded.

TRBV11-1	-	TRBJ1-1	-	CASTFGDTEAFF	TGTGCCAGCACCTTCGGGGACACTGAAGCTTTCTTT
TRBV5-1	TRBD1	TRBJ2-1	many	CASSLGTGPYNEQFF	TGCGCCAGCAGCTTGGGGACAGGGCCCTACAATGAGCAGTTCTTC
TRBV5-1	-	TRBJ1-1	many	CASSLRPITEAFF	TGCGCCAGCAGCTTAAGACCCATCACTGAAGCTTTCTTT
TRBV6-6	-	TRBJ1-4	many	CASSYSSGEKLFF	TGTGCCAGCAGTTACTCGAGCGGGGAAAAACTGTTTTTT
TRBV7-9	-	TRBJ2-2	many	CASSFRRGYGELFF	TGTGCCAGCAGCTTTCGCAGGGGTTACGGGGAGCTGTTTTTT
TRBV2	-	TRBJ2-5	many	CASSKQRLQETQYF	TGTGCCAGCAGTAAACAACGCCTCCAAGAGACCCAGTACTTC
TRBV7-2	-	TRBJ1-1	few	CASRRQANTEAFF	TGTGCCAGCAGGAGACAGGCGAACACTGAAGCTTTCTTT
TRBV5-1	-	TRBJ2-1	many	CASSLGNSYNEQFF	TGCGCCAGCAGCTTAGGGAACTCCTACAATGAGCAGTTCTTC
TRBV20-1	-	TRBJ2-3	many	CSARRRVTDTQYF	TGCAGTGCTAGAAGACGGGTCACAGATACGCAGTATTTT
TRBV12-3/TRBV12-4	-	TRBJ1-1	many	CASSLTQYTEAFF	TGTGCCAGCAGCCTCACCCAGTACACTGAAGCTTTCTTT
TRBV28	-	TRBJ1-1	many	CASTRPGYTEAFF	TGTGCCAGCACCCGCCCAGGGTACACTGAAGCTTTCTTT
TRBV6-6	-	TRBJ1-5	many	CASRDTLNQPQHF	TGTGCCAGCAGGGACACCCTCAATCAGCCCCAGCATTTT
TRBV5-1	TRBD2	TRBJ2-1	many	CASSWVAGSMHEQFF	TGCGCCAGCAGCTGGGTAGCGGGGTCGATGCATGAGCAGTTCTTC
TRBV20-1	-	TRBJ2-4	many	CSARDRTIAKNIQYF	TGCAGTGCTAGAGATCGGACTATAGCCAAAAACATTCAGTACTTC
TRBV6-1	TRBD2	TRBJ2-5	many	CASSQGISGRKETQYF	TGTGCCAGCAGTCAGGGAATTAGCGGGCGTAAGGAGACCCAGTACTTC
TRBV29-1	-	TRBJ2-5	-	CSVEWGLETQYF	TGCAGCGTTGAGTGGGGCTTAGAGACCCAGTACTTC